Each of the 22 T cell receptor beta chains below was sequenced from the same sample in a study of blood T cell repertoires in COVID-19. Generated by immunoSEQ multiplex PCR, the TCRdb table keeps only in-frame clones and is missing some. The sample has fewer than 250,000 clones, roughly 81% seen once; the top ten hold about 1%. Sample: peripheral blood. The origin of the receptors is a man in his forties with acute or convalescent COVID-19.

The rearrangement uses TRBV19 and TRBJ1-2; tentatively, D is TRBD1 (5 bases). V gave up 4 bases and J gave up 0 bases, with 9 bases separating them. This CDR3 has 14 amino acids. Germline lookup yields CDR1 LNHDA and CDR2 SQIVND (reference sequence). CDR3 in DNA: TGTGCCAGTAGTAGAGGAGGGGCTAACTATGGCTACACCTTC. Encoded protein: CASSRGGANYGYTF.

The chain uses TRBV24-1 and TRBJ1-2, with a tentative D call TRBD1 (5 bases). This CDR3 spans 15 amino acids. Trimming stripped 3 bases from V and 8 bases from J, with 18 bases between. Germline V gives CDR1 KGHDR, CDR2 SFDVKD. CDR3 protein: CATSDPRTGGRGYTF. The CDR3 DNA reads TGTGCCACCAGTGATCCACGGACGGGGGGGAGAGGCTACACCTTC.

V is TRBV7-6 and J is TRBJ2-5, with TRBD1 as a possible D gene (5 bases). The CDR3 has 16 residues. Germline lookup yields CDR1 SGHVS and CDR2 FNYEAQ. V was shortened by 5 bases and J by 2 bases, with 18 bases between the two germline ends. The CDR3 reads CASSPLGRQYQETQYF. The DNA of the CDR3 is TGTGCCAGCAGCCCTCTGGGCAGACAGTATCAAGAGACCCAGTACTTC. Full variable domain (rest looked up from reference TRBV7-6 and TRBJ2-5): GAGVSQSPRYKVTKRGQDVALRCDPISGHVSLYWYRQALGQGPEFLTYFNYEAQQDKSGLPNDRFSAERPEGSISTLTIQRTEQRDSAMYRCASSPLGRQYQETQYFGPGTRLLVL.

The V call is TRBV27, the J call TRBJ2-5; 10 bases match TRBD2. The CDR3 runs 15 residues. V lost 5 bases, J lost 1 base, and 4 bases stayed unmatched. Germline CDR1 MNHEY, CDR2 SMNVEV (reference sequence). CDR3 residues: CASSPLAGAQETQYF. The CDR3 DNA follows: TGTGCCAGCAGTCCGCTAGCGGGGGCCCAAGAGACCCAGTACTTC.

This chain links TRBV6-6 with TRBJ2-1; tentatively, D is TRBD2 (6 bases). Per the germline V gene, CDR1 is MNHNY and CDR2 is SVGAGI (reference sequence). The CDR3 is made up of 14 amino acids. V was shortened by 5 bases and J by 7 bases, with 15 bases between the two germline ends. For the CDR3, the DNA is TGTGCCAGCAGTGAGACCGCCGGGGGTAATGAGCAGTTCTTC. It translates to CASSETAGGNEQFF.

In this sample, this clone turned up a few times. The gene calls are TRBV4-1 and TRBJ2-1; TRBD2 agrees at 12 bases. The germline V gene encodes CDR1 MGHRA and CDR2 YSYEKL. The ends lost 6 bases at V and 8 bases at J; junction bases unmatched: 5. The CDR3 has 14 residues. The CDR3, as DNA: TGCGCCAGCAGAACTAGCGGGGGGAGGGATGAGCAGTTCTTC. Translation: CASRTSGGRDEQFF.

V usage is TRBV7-9 and J usage is TRBJ1-2, with D perhaps matching TRBD1 (5 bases). CDR1 is SEHNR, CDR2 FQNEAQ, per germline (reference sequence). Trimming removed 5 bases at V and 8 bases at J, with 21 bases between. The CDR3 is 15 residues long. The CDR3: CASSPSEAGVWGYTF. In DNA, the CDR3 is TGTGCCAGCAGCCCCTCGGAAGCGGGGGTATGGGGCTACACCTTC.

The rearrangement links TRBV29-1 to TRBJ2-3, with 11 bases identical to TRBD1. CDR3 size: 13 residues. CDR1 SQVTM and CDR2 ANQGSEA come from the germline V gene. V shed 4 bases, J shed 5 bases, and the junction held 2 bases outside the gene matches. CDR3: CSVVGTGGDTQYF. DNA of the CDR3: TGCAGCGTTGTTGGGACAGGGGGAGATACGCAGTATTTT.

The sample holds a few counts of this clone. Other DNA sequences of this sample code for an identical CDR3. This chain connects TRBV2 to TRBJ2-1, with 14 nucleotides matching TRBD2. The J segment lost 6 bases and the V segment lost 6 bases, leaving 4 bases of the junction unmatched. Germline loops: CDR1 SNHLY, CDR2 FYNNEI. The CDR3 loop spans 15 amino acids. For the CDR3, the DNA is TGTGCCAGCAGCTTGACTAGCGGGGGGGCCAATGAGCAGTTCTTC. Residues: CASSLTSGGANEQFF.

The V and J genes are TRBV5-1 and TRBJ1-3; 10 bases match TRBD1. The junction had 3 bases not matched to a gene; V was cut back by 0 bases and J by 6 bases. The CDR3 runs 15 residues. The germline gives CDR1 SGHRS, CDR2 YFSETQ. CDR3 region: CASSLVGQGQNTIYF. The CDR3 region has the DNA TGCGCCAGCAGCTTGGTGGGACAGGGGCAAAACACCATATATTTT.

This clone was seen a handful of times. This chain connects TRBV2 to TRBJ1-1, with D hard to call. The CDR3 loop spans 14 amino acids. V gave up 4 bases and J gave up 1 base, with 10 bases separating them. From germline, CDR1 is SNHLY and CDR2 FYNNEI. The CDR3 protein is CASSAGQKNTEAFF. The CDR3 bases are TGTGCCAGCAGTGCTGGGCAGAAGAACACTGAAGCTTTCTTT.

This rearrangement joins TRBV24-1 to TRBJ1-6, with D possibly being TRBD1 (5 bases). Trimming shortened V by 4 bases and J by 7 bases, and 16 bases separated the two germline ends. The CDR3 has 16 residues. Germline values: CDR1 KGHDR, CDR2 SFDVKD. CDR3 bases: TGTGCCACCAGTGAACCAGGACAAGGGTGGAATTCACCCCTCCACTTT. Its translation: CATSEPGQGWNSPLHF.

This clone was found once. The gene calls are TRBV6-5 and TRBJ2-2; possible D gene TRBD1, 5 bases. The germline gives CDR1 MNHEY, CDR2 SVGAGI. This CDR3 has 14 amino acids. Between the trimmed V and J ends, which lost 7 bases and 6 bases, there was a span of 15 bases. The CDR3 DNA reads TGTGCCAGCACCCCCCGCGTGGGGCCCGGGGAGCTGTTTTTT. It is translated as CASTPRVGPGELFF.

V is TRBV20-1 and J is TRBJ1-1; TRBD1 matches 7 bases. J gave up 0 bases and V 3 bases, and 4 bases lay outside the gene matches. Germline lookup yields CDR1 DFQATT and CDR2 SNEGSKA (reference sequence). The CDR3 covers 14 residues. The CDR3 DNA reads TGCAGTGCTAGTAGGGACAGTTTGAACACTGAAGCTTTCTTT. Amino acid sequence: CSASRDSLNTEAFF.

The V call is TRBV25-1, the J call TRBJ1-4; D perhaps matches TRBD1 (5 bases). The length of the CDR3 is 15 residues. Germline CDR1 MGHDK, CDR2 SYGVNS. Trimming took off 1 base at V and 6 bases at J, with 12 bases between the two ends. CDR3 loop: CASSESGMSYEKLFF. CDR3 bases: TGTGCCAGCAGTGAATCAGGGATGTCTTATGAAAAACTGTTTTTT.

This chain connects TRBV27 to TRBJ1-1; 10 bases are shared with TRBD1. Unmatched junction bases numbered 8, after V lost 0 bases and J lost 4 bases. The CDR3 spans 17 residues. Per the germline V gene, CDR1 is MNHEY and CDR2 is SMNVEV (reference sequence). The CDR3: CASSLSTDRGMGTEAFF. The CDR3 DNA reads as TGTGCCAGCAGTTTATCGACGGACAGGGGGATGGGCACTGAAGCTTTCTTT.

V usage is TRBV6-6 and J usage is TRBJ2-7; 8 bases align to TRBD1. V trimming: 0 bases; J trimming: 4 bases; junction bases outside the gene matches: 5. The CDR3 sequence is 15 residues long. CDR1 MNHNY and CDR2 SVGAGI come from the germline V gene (reference sequence). CDR3 loop: CASSYSDRERYEQYF. CDR3 DNA sequence: TGTGCCAGCAGTTACTCGGACAGGGAGAGGTACGAGCAGTACTTC.

As to this clone: Possible read error: a much larger clone is one base away. The chain carries TRBV7-9 and TRBJ1-4; TRBD1 is a possible D gene (5 bases). CDR1 is SEHNR and CDR2 is FQNEAQ in the germline V gene (reference sequence). Trimming took 3 bases from V and 0 from J, leaving 5 bases between them. The CDR3 spans 14 residues. This chain's CDR3 is CASSLTATNEKLFF. Written as DNA, the CDR3 is TGTGCCAGCAGCTTGACAGCAACTAATGAAAAACTGTTTTTT.

The chain joins TRBV29-1 to TRBJ2-7; D perhaps matches TRBD2 (6 bases). This CDR3 contains 14 residues. Germline V lookup: CDR1 SQVTM, CDR2 ANQGSEA. V was cut by 4 bases and J by 1 base, with 14 bases left in between. The CDR3 DNA sequence: TGCAGCGTTGGGGGGGACGGCAGTTCCTACGAGCAGTACTTC. It specifies CSVGGDGSSYEQYF.

V usage is TRBV4-3 and J usage is TRBJ1-6; D is unclear. V was cut by 0 bases and J by 7 bases, with 13 bases left in between. Germline V gives CDR1 LGHNA, CDR2 YSLEER. The CDR3 spans 16 residues. The CDR3 protein is CASSQDRRRENSPLHF. CDR3 nucleotide sequence: TGCGCCAGCAGCCAAGATCGCCGGCGGGAGAATTCACCCCTCCACTTT.

The rearrangement joins TRBV4-3 to TRBJ1-5; 10 bases match TRBD1. Trimming took 0 bases from V and 7 from J; bases not matched to a gene: 6. Germline-derived CDR1 and CDR2 are LGHNA and YSLEER. This CDR3 has 16 residues. The CDR3 protein is CASSQDWGQGSQPQHF. CDR3 DNA: TGCGCCAGCAGCCAAGATTGGGGACAGGGGTCCCAGCCCCAGCATTTT.

V usage is TRBV6-5 and J usage is TRBJ1-2; D may be TRBD1 (6 bases). CDR1 and CDR2 from the germline V gene are MNHEY and SVGAGI. This CDR3 region has 15 residues. The ends were cut back, 6 bases at V and 4 bases at J, with 18 bases in the middle. CDR3: CASRNSGGSIYGYTF. CDR3 nucleotides: TGTGCCAGCAGGAACTCGGGGGGCTCCATCTATGGCTACACCTTC.